The 15 T cell receptor beta chains presented below share a single source sample, sequenced in a study of cytomegalovirus exposure and HLA in healthy donors. TCRdb keeps only in-frame clones here, not all; method: immunoSEQ multiplex PCR. The table records roughly 70,000 clones, approximately 97% of them present only once. The source material was PBMCs. The source of these receptors is a woman between 18 and 30 years old in good health and CMV-seropositive.

The chain links TRBV6-1 to TRBJ2-3; the D gene is possibly TRBD2 (6 bases). Germline V CDR1 and CDR2: MNHNS, SASEGT. This CDR3 is built from 15 residues. With 3 bases removed from V and 2 bases from J, the gap between germline ends came to 12 bases. The CDR3 bases are TGTGCCAGCAGTGAGCTCCGGGACTTCACAGATACGCAGTATTTT. Encoded protein: CASSELRDFTDTQYF.

This clone turned up a few times. V gene TRBV28 combines with J gene TRBJ2-7; D possibly corresponds to TRBD1 (5 bases). The CDR3 consists of 13 residues. CDR1 is MDHEN, CDR2 SYDVKM, per germline. The V gene lost 3 bases and the J gene lost 3 bases, with 9 bases spanning the gap. For the CDR3, the DNA is TGTGCCAGCAGTTTGACAGCGTTCTACGAGCAGTACTTC. Translating it yields CASSLTAFYEQYF.

The chain has TRBV23-1 and TRBJ1-2; D perhaps matches TRBD1 (5 bases). TRBV23-1 is noted as an ORF with a role that remains uncertain. This CDR3 has 15 amino acids. V was cut by 6 bases and J by 6 bases, with 20 bases left in between. The CDR3 protein is CASSQDSSGVDGYTF. The CDR3 DNA is TGCGCCAGCAGCCAAGACAGCTCTGGGGTTGATGGCTACACCTTC.

V usage is TRBV19 and J usage is TRBJ2-5; perhaps TRBD2 as D (6 bases). The CDR3 runs 14 residues. Per germline, CDR1 LNHDA and CDR2 SQIVND (reference sequence). Trimming pared 3 bases from V and 5 bases from J, leaving 13 bases between. DNA of the CDR3: TGTGCCAGTAGTATTTTCCGGGAGAGCGAGACCCAGTACTTC. The encoded protein is CASSIFRESETQYF. Supplemented by reference TRBV19 and TRBJ2-5, the full variable domain reads DGGITQSPKYLFRKEGQNVTLSCEQNLNHDAMYWYRQDPGQGLRLIYYSQIVNDFQKGDIAEGYSVSREKKESFPLTVTSAQKNPTAFYLCASSIFRESETQYFGPGTRLLVL.

The chain is built from TRBV2 and TRBJ2-1; 11 bases are a match to TRBD1. The junction had 6 bases not matched to a gene; V was cut back by 4 bases and J by 7 bases. CDR3 length: 15 amino acids. Germline CDR1 reads SNHLY; CDR2 reads FYNNEI. Here the CDR3 DNA reads TGTGCCAGCAGTGGGCGGGACAGGGGGATGAATGAGCAGTTCTTC. The encoded protein is CASSGRDRGMNEQFF.

V usage is TRBV29-1 and J usage is TRBJ1-5; 8 bases align to TRBD1. Trimming took 4 bases from V and 2 from J; bases not matched to a gene: 4. Germline V gene lookup returns CDR1 SQVTM and CDR2 ANQGSEA. The CDR3 has 14 residues. The CDR3 bases are TGCAGCGTTGCCCAGGGACAGGGCAATCAGCCCCAGCATTTT. This gives the protein CSVAQGQGNQPQHF.

J is TRBJ2-7 and V is TRBV11-3, with 8 bases matching TRBD2. Per the germline V gene, CDR1 is SGHNT and CDR2 is YENEEA. Losses at the gene ends were 0 bases for V and 2 bases for J; bases not matched to a gene: 6. This CDR3 contains 16 residues. CDR3 in amino acids: CASSLERGGGTYEQYF. The CDR3 DNA follows: TGTGCCAGCAGCTTAGAGAGAGGCGGGGGGACCTACGAGCAGTACTTC.

As DNA, the CDR3 is TGCAGCGGCGGGACGGCGAGGGCAGAGACCCAGTACTTC. Its protein product is CSGGTARAETQYF. The chain links TRBV29-1 to TRBJ2-5; possibly TRBD2 for D (6 bases). This CDR3 has 13 residues. V was trimmed by 7 bases and J by 4 bases, leaving 16 bases between them. Germline V gene sequence: CDR1 SQVTM, CDR2 ANQGSEA.

The chain employs TRBV7-2 and TRBJ1-1, with 9 bases matching TRBD1. This CDR3 contains 13 residues. CDR1 is SGHTA and CDR2 is FQGNSA in the germline V gene. J gave up 10 bases and V 5 bases, and 8 bases lay outside the gene matches. Written as DNA, the CDR3 is TGTGCCAGCAGCCCCGGACAGGGGATCGTAGCTTTCTTT. Translation: CASSPGQGIVAFF.

This sequence joins TRBV19 and TRBJ2-1, with a weak D call TRBD2 (6 bases). Trimming took 6 bases from V and 5 from J, leaving 11 bases between them. This CDR3 has 13 residues. CDR1 is LNHDA and CDR2 is SQIVND in the germline V gene (reference sequence). The CDR3 is CASRTTRDNEQFF. The CDR3 DNA sequence: TGTGCCAGTAGAACGACTAGAGACAATGAGCAGTTCTTC.

The J gene is TRBJ2-5, the V gene TRBV7-8; a possible D gene is TRBD1 (6 bases). Germline V CDR1 and CDR2: SGHVS, FQNEAQ. CDR3 length equals 14 residues. V lost 2 bases, J lost 3 bases, and 10 bases lay in between. The CDR3 reads CASSLPRTEETQYF. As DNA, the CDR3 is TGTGCCAGCAGCTTACCTCGGACAGAAGAGACCCAGTACTTC.

The chain carries TRBV7-9 and TRBJ2-7; D might be TRBD2 (5 bases). The V and J ends lost 7 bases and 7 bases respectively, with 17 bases between them. This CDR3 spans 13 amino acids. Germline CDR1 is SEHNR and CDR2 is FQNEAQ (reference sequence). CDR3 DNA sequence: TGTGCCAGCAACCCATACCCCACGGGGGAGCAGTACTTC. This sequence encodes CASNPYPTGEQYF.

The CDR3 bases are TGTGCCAGCAGGAAGCGGGAGGGCCGCACAGATACGCAGTATTTT. Protein product: CASRKREGRTDTQYF. This sequence joins TRBV6-6 and TRBJ2-3, with 10 bases identical to TRBD2. The V segment lost 6 bases and the J segment 1 base; nucleotides outside the gene matches: 4. The CDR3 sequence is 15 residues long. Germline-derived CDR1 and CDR2 are MNHNY and SVGAGI (reference sequence).

The chain couples TRBV29-1 to TRBJ2-1, with TRBD1 identical over 10 bases. V dropped 4 bases and J dropped 6; count of bases not matched to a gene: 9. The CDR3 sequence is 15 residues long. Per germline, CDR1 SQVTM and CDR2 ANQGSEA. CDR3 sequence: CSVAWTGGVSNEQFF. The CDR3 nucleotides read TGCAGCGTTGCGTGGACAGGGGGGGTTAGCAATGAGCAGTTCTTC.

The rearrangement joins TRBV15 to TRBJ1-1; D may be TRBD1 (6 bases). The CDR3 runs to 16 residues. CDR1 and CDR2 from the germline V gene are LNHNV and YYDKDF (reference sequence). Trimming removed 0 bases from V and 0 bases from J, with 11 bases in between. In nucleotides, the CDR3 is TGTGCCACCAGCAGAGACCCGAACAGGGTGAACACTGAAGCTTTCTTT. It is translated as CATSRDPNRVNTEAFF.